Below are 23 T cell receptor beta chains sequenced from a single sample in a study of blood T cell repertoires in COVID-19. Data came from immunoSEQ multiplex PCR; TCRdb stores just in-frame clones and leaves some out. The sample yields 100,000 to 150,000 clones, about 83% seen once. The source material was peripheral blood. Every receptor here comes from a human donor in a cohort sampled during active COVID-19.

This clone was detected only a few times. The chain carries TRBV19 and TRBJ2-7; 7 bases align to TRBD1. The CDR3 covers 14 residues. Germline CDR1 and CDR2: LNHDA and SQIVND (reference sequence). V dropped 7 bases and J dropped 6; count of bases not matched to a gene: 12. CDR3 residues: CASKVWDSALEQYF. In nucleotides, the CDR3 is TGTGCCAGTAAAGTGTGGGACAGTGCTCTCGAGCAGTACTTC.

The chain joins TRBV14 to TRBJ2-3; 7 bases are shared with TRBD1. Germline V gene sequence: CDR1 SGHDN, CDR2 FVKESK. V trimming: 5 bases; J trimming: 0 bases; junction bases outside the gene matches: 8. The CDR3 spans 16 residues. The CDR3 spells CASSEGTARSTDTQYF. Here the CDR3 DNA reads TGTGCCAGCAGCGAAGGGACAGCACGAAGCACAGATACGCAGTATTTT.

This chain uses TRBV6-1 with TRBJ2-5; perhaps TRBD1 as D (6 bases). Trimming stripped 2 bases from V and 7 bases from J, with 8 bases between. The CDR3 is 12 residues long. Germline V CDR1 and CDR2: MNHNS, SASEGT. The CDR3, as DNA: TGTGCCAGCAGTGAACCCAGGGGGACCCAGTACTTC. It codes for CASSEPRGTQYF.

This clone was found once. The chain uses TRBV7-8 and TRBJ2-3, with TRBD2 identical over 8 bases. With 1 base clipped from V and 3 bases from J, the junction kept 6 bases outside the gene matches. The V gene's germline CDR1 is SGHVS and CDR2 FQNEAQ. The CDR3 runs 16 residues. DNA for the CDR3: TGTGCCAGCAGCTTAGTGCCAGCGGGAGATACAGATACGCAGTATTTT. Its protein product is CASSLVPAGDTDTQYF.

V is TRBV7-2 and J is TRBJ2-3, with TRBD2 matching 7 bases. The germline V gene encodes CDR1 SGHTA and CDR2 FQGNSA. V shed 2 bases and J 5 bases; nucleotides not matched to a gene: 10. The CDR3 runs 16 residues. The CDR3: CASSLIRGSVGDTQYF. The CDR3 region has the DNA TGTGCCAGCAGCTTAATTCGCGGGAGTGTTGGAGATACGCAGTATTTT.

This clone has a single count. The V gene is TRBV12-3 or TRBV12-4, the J gene TRBJ2-7, with D uncertain. This CDR3 comprises 13 residues. Trimming took 5 bases from V and 7 from J, leaving 15 bases between them. The CDR3 loop reads CASSLSEPLEQYF. DNA for the CDR3: TGTGCCAGCAGTCTTTCGGAGCCCCTGGAGCAGTACTTC.

This clone has a handful of counts. The V call is TRBV10-1, the J call TRBJ2-7; TRBD2 might be the D (6 bases). Trimming stripped 6 bases from V and 4 bases from J, with 16 bases between. The length of the CDR3 is 14 residues. CDR1 WNHNN and CDR2 SYGVQD come from the germline V gene (reference sequence). The CDR3: CASRGTGEIYEQYF. In DNA, the CDR3 is TGCGCCAGCAGGGGGACGGGAGAGATATACGAGCAGTACTTC.

This clone was detected once. V usage is TRBV5-6 and J usage is TRBJ2-4; 10 bases are shared with TRBD1. CDR1 SGHDT and CDR2 YYEEEE come from the germline V gene. Trimming at V came to 4 bases and at J to 3 bases, leaving 7 bases not matched to a gene. The CDR3 length is 16 residues. The DNA of the CDR3 is TGTGCCAGCAGCCCCCCGACAGGGGGCCACAAAAACATTCAGTACTTC. This translates into CASSPPTGGHKNIQYF.

The genes are TRBV20-1 and TRBJ2-7; D unclear. The V end lost 5 bases, the J end lost 1 base, and 6 bases lay between the germline ends. Germline V gives CDR1 DFQATT, CDR2 SNEGSKA (reference sequence). This CDR3 spans 11 amino acids. The chain's CDR3 is CSASYSYEQYF. The DNA of the CDR3 is TGCAGTGCTTCGTATTCCTACGAGCAGTACTTC.

CDR3 in DNA: TGTGCCAGCAGTTTAACGGAGGTGAGCGAGCAGTACTTC. Translating it yields CASSLTEVSEQYF. The rearrangement joins TRBV12-3 or TRBV12-4 to TRBJ2-7, with D possibly matching TRBD2 (5 bases). CDR3 size: 13 residues. Trimming left V 2 bases short and J 6 bases short, with 11 bases between.

The DNA for the CDR3 is TGTGCCAGCAGCCTCGGACAGGGGGCTGTTGGAAACACCATATATTTT. Its translation is CASSLGQGAVGNTIYF. The chain employs TRBV11-2 and TRBJ1-3; 11 bases align to TRBD1. Germline CDR1 and CDR2: SGHAT and FQNNGV. J lost 3 bases, V lost 5 bases, and 6 bases had no gene match. This CDR3 has 16 amino acids.

This rearrangement joins TRBV19 to TRBJ1-6; 7 nucleotides align to TRBD1. The CDR3 contains 16 residues. Per germline, CDR1 LNHDA and CDR2 SQIVND (reference sequence). The ends lost 0 bases at V and 10 bases at J; junction bases unmatched: 9. CDR3 coding DNA: TGTGCCAGTAGTATAGACCCCCAGGGGGAAGGCTCACCCCTCCACTTT. It specifies CASSIDPQGEGSPLHF. Full variable domain (missing parts from reference TRBV19 and TRBJ1-6): DGGITQSPKYLFRKEGQNVTLSCEQNLNHDAMYWYRQDPGQGLRLIYYSQIVNDFQKGDIAEGYSVSREKKESFPLTVTSAQKNPTAFYLCASSIDPQGEGSPLHFGNGTRLTVT.

This chain joins TRBV5-6 and TRBJ1-5; D ambiguous. This CDR3 region has 15 residues. V was shortened by 2 bases and J by 1 base, with 10 bases between the two germline ends. CDR1 is SGHDT and CDR2 is YYEEEE in the germline V gene. CDR3 loop: CASSFWAASNQPQHF. In DNA, the CDR3 is TGTGCCAGCAGCTTCTGGGCAGCAAGCAATCAGCCCCAGCATTTT.

The chain has TRBV11-3 and TRBJ1-2, with D hard to call. Per germline, CDR1 SGHNT and CDR2 YENEEA. V lost 5 bases, J lost 9 bases, and 13 bases lay in between. The CDR3 length is 12 residues. The CDR3 sequence is CASSPTRTCYTF. In nucleotides, the CDR3 is TGTGCCAGCAGCCCTACCCGGACTTGCTACACCTTC. The full variable domain, rest sourced from reference TRBV11-3 and TRBJ1-2, is EAGVVQSPRYKIIEKKQPVAFWCNPISGHNTLYWYLQNLGQGPELLIRYENEEAVDDSQLPKDRFSAERLKGVDSTLKIQPAELGDSAVYLCASSPTRTCYTFGSGTRLTVV.

The chain recombines TRBV11-1 with TRBJ2-1; 8 nucleotides match TRBD2. The ends lost 3 bases at V and 4 bases at J; junction bases unmatched: 5. This CDR3 has 15 residues. Germline-derived CDR1 and CDR2 are SGHAT and FQDESV (reference sequence). CDR3 sequence: CASSLASGQYNEQFF. The DNA of the CDR3 is TGTGCCAGCAGCTTGGCTAGCGGGCAATACAATGAGCAGTTCTTC.

The rearrangement joins TRBV7-9 to TRBJ2-3; a weak D match, TRBD2 (7 bases). Germline V gene lookup returns CDR1 SEHNR and CDR2 FQNEAQ (reference sequence). Trimming cost V 7 bases and J 5 bases, with 16 bases left between them. The CDR3 extends over 14 amino acids. CDR3 coding DNA: TGTGCCAGCAACTTTAACAGGGAGGGAGATACGCAGTATTTT. Protein sequence: CASNFNREGDTQYF. Together with reference TRBV7-9 and TRBJ2-3, the CDR3 gives the full variable domain: DTGVSQNPRHKITKRGQNVTFRCDPISEHNRLYWYRQTLGQGPEFLTYFQNEAQLEKSRLLSDRFSAERPKGSFSTLEIQRTEQGDSAMYLCASNFNREGDTQYFGPGTRLTVL.

The gene calls are TRBV5-1 and TRBJ2-3, with a tentative D call TRBD1 (5 bases). Deletions cut 0 bases from V and 2 bases from J, with 10 bases between. The germline V gene encodes CDR1 SGHRS and CDR2 YFSETQ. The CDR3 spans 15 residues. CDR3 region: CASSLGQYYTDTQYF. DNA of the CDR3: TGCGCCAGCAGCTTGGGACAGTACTACACAGATACGCAGTATTTT.

This chain uses TRBV10-1 with TRBJ2-2; 7 positions agree with TRBD2. Germline lookup yields CDR1 WNHNN and CDR2 SYGVQD (reference sequence). This CDR3 contains 17 residues. The trim removed 3 bases at V and 4 bases at J, leaving 11 bases unmatched. The CDR3 bases are TGCGCCAGCAGTGACGGGTCGGTAGCGGGTTTCACCGGGGAGCTGTTTTTT. This encodes CASSDGSVAGFTGELFF.

CDR3 DNA: TGTGCCAGCAGCCCAGGGGACTTGGCGGGAGGGGGCACAGATACGCAGTATTTT. This sequence encodes CASSPGDLAGGGTDTQYF. The chain joins TRBV28 to TRBJ2-3, with TRBD2 matching over 9 bases. The germline V gene encodes CDR1 MDHEN and CDR2 SYDVKM. This CDR3 is 18 amino acids long. V dropped 6 bases and J dropped 1; count of bases not matched to a gene: 14.

This clone was recorded a few times. The chain is built from TRBV3-1 (or the pseudogene TRBV3-2) and TRBJ1-2; D remains ambiguous. Germline loops: CDR1 LGHDT, CDR2 YNNKEL (reference sequence). This CDR3 contains 12 residues. V lost 1 base and J lost 6, with 6 bases in between. The CDR3 loop is CASSQVPDGYTF. CDR3 DNA sequence: TGTGCCAGCAGCCAAGTCCCAGATGGCTACACCTTC.

J is TRBJ2-1 and V is TRBV7-3; D gene uncertain. V shed 1 base and J shed 5 bases, with 3 bases lying between them. This CDR3 has 12 amino acids. Germline CDR1 and CDR2: SGHTA and FQGTGA. DNA for the CDR3: TGTGCCAGCAGCTTAAATAACAATGAGCAGTTCTTC. It is translated as CASSLNNNEQFF.

The chain couples TRBV18 to TRBJ2-7; TRBD1 matches 12 bases. The CDR3 is made up of 15 amino acids. Germline CDR1 KGHSH, CDR2 LQKENI. The trim removed 3 bases at V and 4 bases at J, leaving 4 bases unmatched. The DNA of the CDR3 is TGTGCCAGCTCACCGGGACAGGGGGCGACTTACGAGCAGTACTTC. This gives the protein CASSPGQGATYEQYF.

With respect to this clone: One end of the junction does not line up with germline, which may come from a read error. The V call is TRBV7-2, the J call TRBJ1-5, with a possible D match to TRBD1 (5 bases). The V gene's germline CDR1 is SGHTA and CDR2 FQGNSA. There are 13 residues in the CDR3. CDR3 region: CASSVAQGQPQHF. CDR3 nucleotide sequence: TGTGCCAGCAGCGTAGCCCAGGGTCAGCCCCAGCATTTT.